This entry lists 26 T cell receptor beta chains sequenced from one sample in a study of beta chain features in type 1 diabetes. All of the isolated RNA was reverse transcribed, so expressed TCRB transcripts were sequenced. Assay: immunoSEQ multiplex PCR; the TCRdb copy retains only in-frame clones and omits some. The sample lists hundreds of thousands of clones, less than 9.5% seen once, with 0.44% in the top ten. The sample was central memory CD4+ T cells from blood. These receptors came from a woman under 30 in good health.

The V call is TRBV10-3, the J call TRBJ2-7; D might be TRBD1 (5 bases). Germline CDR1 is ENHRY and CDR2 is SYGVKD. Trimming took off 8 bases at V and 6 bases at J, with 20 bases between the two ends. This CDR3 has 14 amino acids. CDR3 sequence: CAILSMEGVGEQYF. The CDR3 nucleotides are TGTGCCATCTTGTCGATGGAAGGGGTGGGCGAGCAGTACTTC.

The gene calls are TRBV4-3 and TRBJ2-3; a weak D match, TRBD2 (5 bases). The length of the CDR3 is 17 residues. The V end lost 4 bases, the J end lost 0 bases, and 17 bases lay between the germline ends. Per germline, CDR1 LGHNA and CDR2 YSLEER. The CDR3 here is CASSLVRDSLSTDTQYF. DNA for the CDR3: TGCGCCAGCAGCCTCGTCCGGGATAGCCTTAGCACAGATACGCAGTATTTT.

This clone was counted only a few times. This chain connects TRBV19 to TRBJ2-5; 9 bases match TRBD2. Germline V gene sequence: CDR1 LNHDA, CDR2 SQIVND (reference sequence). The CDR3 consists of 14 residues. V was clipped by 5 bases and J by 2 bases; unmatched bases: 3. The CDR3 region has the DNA TGTGCCAGTAGTCGACTAGCGGAGCAAGAGACCCAGTACTTC. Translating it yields CASSRLAEQETQYF.

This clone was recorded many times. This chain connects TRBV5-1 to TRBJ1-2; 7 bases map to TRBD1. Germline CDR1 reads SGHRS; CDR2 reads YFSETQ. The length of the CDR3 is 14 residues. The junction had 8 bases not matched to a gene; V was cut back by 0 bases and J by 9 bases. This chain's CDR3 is CASSLVSGDSRYTF. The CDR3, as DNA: TGCGCCAGCAGCTTGGTATCCGGGGACAGTCGCTACACCTTC.

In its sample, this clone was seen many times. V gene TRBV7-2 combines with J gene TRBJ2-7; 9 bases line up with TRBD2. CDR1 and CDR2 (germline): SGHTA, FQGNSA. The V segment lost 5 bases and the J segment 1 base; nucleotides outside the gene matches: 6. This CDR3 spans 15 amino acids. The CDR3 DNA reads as TGTGCCAGCAGCCCAAGAGCGGGAGGTTCCTACGAGCAGTACTTC. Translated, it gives CASSPRAGGSYEQYF.

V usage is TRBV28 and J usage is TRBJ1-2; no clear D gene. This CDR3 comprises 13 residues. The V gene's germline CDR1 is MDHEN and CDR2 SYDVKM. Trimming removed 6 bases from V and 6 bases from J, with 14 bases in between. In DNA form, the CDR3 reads TGTGCCAGCAGCTACGGGGATGCCCATGGCTACACCTTC. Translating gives CASSYGDAHGYTF.

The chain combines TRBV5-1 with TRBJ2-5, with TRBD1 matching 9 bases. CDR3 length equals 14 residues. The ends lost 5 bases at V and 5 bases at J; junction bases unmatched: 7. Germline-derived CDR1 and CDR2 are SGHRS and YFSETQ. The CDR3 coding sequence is TGCGCCAGCAGAACGGACAGGGGAGACGAGACCCAGTACTTC. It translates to CASRTDRGDETQYF.

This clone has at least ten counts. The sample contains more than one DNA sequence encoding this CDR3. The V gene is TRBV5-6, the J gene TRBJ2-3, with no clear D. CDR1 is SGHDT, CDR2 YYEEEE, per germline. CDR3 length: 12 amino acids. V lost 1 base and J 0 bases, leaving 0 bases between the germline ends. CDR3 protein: CASSLSTDTQYF. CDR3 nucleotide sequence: TGTGCCAGCAGCTTGAGCACAGATACGCAGTATTTT.

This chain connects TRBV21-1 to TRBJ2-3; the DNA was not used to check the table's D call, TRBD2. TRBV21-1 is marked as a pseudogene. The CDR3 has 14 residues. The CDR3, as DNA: TGTGCCAGCAGCAAAGTTCCAGCGGGAGGGACGCAGTATTTT. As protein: CASSKVPAGGTQYF.

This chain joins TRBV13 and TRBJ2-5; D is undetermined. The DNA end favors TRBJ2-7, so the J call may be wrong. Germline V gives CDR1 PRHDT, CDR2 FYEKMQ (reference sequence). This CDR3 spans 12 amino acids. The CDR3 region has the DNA TGTGCCAGCAGCTCGAGCTCCTACGAGCAGTACTTC. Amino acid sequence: CASSSSSYEQYF.

CDR3 in amino acids: CASSRRGAGVETQYF. CDR3 sequence (DNA): TGTGCCAGCAGTCGGCGCGGGGCGGGAGTCGAGACCCAGTACTTC. This sequence joins TRBV25-1 and TRBJ2-5; 7 nucleotides agree with TRBD2. This CDR3 region has 15 residues. V trimming: 5 bases; J trimming: 5 bases; junction bases outside the gene matches: 11. Germline V gene data show CDR1 as MGHDK and CDR2 as SYGVNS.

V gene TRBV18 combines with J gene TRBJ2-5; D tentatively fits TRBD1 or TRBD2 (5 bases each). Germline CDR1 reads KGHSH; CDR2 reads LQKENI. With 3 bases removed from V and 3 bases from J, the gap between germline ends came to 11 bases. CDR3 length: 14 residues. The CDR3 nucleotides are TGTGCCAGCTCACCCCCTGGGACGGAAGAGACCCAGTACTTC. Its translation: CASSPPGTEETQYF. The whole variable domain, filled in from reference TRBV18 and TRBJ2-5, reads NAGVMQNPRHLVRRRGQEARLRCSPMKGHSHVYWYRQLPEEGLKFMVYLQKENIIDESGMPKERFSAEFPKEGPSILRIQQVVRGDSAAYFCASSPPGTEETQYFGPGTRLLVL.

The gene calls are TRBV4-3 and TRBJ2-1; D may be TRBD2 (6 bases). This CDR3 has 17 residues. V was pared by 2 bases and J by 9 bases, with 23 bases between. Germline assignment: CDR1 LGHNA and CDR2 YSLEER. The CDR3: CASSQTLGVRRETEQFF. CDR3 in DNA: TGCGCCAGCAGCCAAACCCTCGGTGTGCGGAGGGAGACTGAGCAGTTCTTC.

In nucleotides, the CDR3 is TGTGCCAGCTCACAAGAGGCTATGAAGGGTTTTAATGAAAAACTGTTTTTT. As protein: CASSQEAMKGFNEKLFF. This chain links TRBV18 with TRBJ1-4; D not resolved. V dropped 4 bases and J dropped 4 bases, with 19 bases sitting between them. Germline V CDR1 and CDR2: KGHSH, LQKENI. The CDR3 has 17 residues.

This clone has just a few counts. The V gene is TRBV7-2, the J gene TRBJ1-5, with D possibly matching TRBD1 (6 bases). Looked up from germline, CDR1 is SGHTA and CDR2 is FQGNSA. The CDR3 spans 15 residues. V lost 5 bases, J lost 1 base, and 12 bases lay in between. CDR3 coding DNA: TGTGCCAGCAGCCCACAGGGTACGAGCAATCAGCCCCAGCATTTT. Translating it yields CASSPQGTSNQPQHF.

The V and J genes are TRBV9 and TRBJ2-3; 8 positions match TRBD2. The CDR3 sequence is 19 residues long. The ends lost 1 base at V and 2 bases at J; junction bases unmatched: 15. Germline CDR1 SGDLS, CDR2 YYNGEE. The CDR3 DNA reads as TGTGCCAGCAGCGTAACTGGAGCGGGAGAACCGAGGGCCACAGATACGCAGTATTTT. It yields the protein CASSVTGAGEPRATDTQYF.

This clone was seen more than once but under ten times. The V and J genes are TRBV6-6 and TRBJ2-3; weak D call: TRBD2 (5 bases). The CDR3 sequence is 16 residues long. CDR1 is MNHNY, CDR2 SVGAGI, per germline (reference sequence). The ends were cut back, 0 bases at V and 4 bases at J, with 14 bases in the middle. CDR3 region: CASSYSMGVGSDTQYF. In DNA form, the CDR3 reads TGTGCCAGCAGTTACTCGATGGGAGTAGGTTCAGATACGCAGTATTTT.

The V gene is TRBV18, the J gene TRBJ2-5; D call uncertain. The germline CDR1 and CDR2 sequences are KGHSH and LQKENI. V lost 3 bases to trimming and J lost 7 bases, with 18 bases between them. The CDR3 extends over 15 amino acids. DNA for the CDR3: TGTGCCAGCTCACCGACGGCCTCCTCGGGTGGGACCCAGTACTTC. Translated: CASSPTASSGGTQYF.

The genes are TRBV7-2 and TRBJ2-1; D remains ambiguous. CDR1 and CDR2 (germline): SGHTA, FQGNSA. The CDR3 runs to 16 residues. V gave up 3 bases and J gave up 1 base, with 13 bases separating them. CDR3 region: CASSFSAGMSYNEQFF. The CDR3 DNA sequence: TGTGCCAGCAGCTTCTCTGCCGGCATGTCCTACAATGAGCAGTTCTTC.

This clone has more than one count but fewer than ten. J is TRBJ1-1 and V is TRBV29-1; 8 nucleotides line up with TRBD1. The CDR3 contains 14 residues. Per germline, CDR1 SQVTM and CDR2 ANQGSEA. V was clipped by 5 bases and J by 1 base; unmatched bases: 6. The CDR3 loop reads CSVLRTGPNTEAFF. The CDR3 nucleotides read TGCAGCGTTCTCAGGACAGGGCCGAACACTGAAGCTTTCTTT.

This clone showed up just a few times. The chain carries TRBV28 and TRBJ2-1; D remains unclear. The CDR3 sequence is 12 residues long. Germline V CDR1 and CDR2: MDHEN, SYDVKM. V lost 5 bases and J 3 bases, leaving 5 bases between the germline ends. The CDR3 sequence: CASSPNYNEQFF. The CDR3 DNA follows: TGTGCCAGCAGTCCAAACTACAATGAGCAGTTCTTC.

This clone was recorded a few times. The CDR3 DNA reads as TGTGCCAGCAGTGACAGCGGAGTAACCGGGGAGCTGTTTTTT. It encodes CASSDSGVTGELFF. This chain links TRBV6-5 with TRBJ2-2; D tentatively reads TRBD1 or TRBD2 (5 bases each). V was cut by 5 bases and J by 5 bases, with 12 bases left in between. The CDR3 has 14 residues. Germline loops: CDR1 MNHEY, CDR2 SVGAGI.

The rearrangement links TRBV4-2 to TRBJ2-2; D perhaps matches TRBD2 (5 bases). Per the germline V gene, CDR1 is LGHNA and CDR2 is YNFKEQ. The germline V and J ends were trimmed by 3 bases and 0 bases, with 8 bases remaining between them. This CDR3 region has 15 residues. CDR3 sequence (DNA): TGTGCCAGCAGCCACCAAGCGGCGAACACCGGGGAGCTGTTTTTT. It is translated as CASSHQAANTGELFF.

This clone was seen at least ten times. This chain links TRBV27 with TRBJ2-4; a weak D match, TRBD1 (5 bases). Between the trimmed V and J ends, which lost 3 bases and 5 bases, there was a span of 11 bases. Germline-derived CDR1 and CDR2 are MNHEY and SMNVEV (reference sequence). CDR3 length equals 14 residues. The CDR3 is CASSLGQGQNIQYF. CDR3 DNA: TGTGCCAGCAGTTTGGGGCAAGGACAAAACATTCAGTACTTC.

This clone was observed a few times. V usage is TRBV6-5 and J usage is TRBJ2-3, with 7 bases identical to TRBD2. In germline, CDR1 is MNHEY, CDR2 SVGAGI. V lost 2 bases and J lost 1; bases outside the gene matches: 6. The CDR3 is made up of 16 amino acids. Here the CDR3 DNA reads TGTGCCAGCAGTTACGGGGGGGGAAGGGGCACAGATACGCAGTATTTT. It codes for CASSYGGGRGTDTQYF.

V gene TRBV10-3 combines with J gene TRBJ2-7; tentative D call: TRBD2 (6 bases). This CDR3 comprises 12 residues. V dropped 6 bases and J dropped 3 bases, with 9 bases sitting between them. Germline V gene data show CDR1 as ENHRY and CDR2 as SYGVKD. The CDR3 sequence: CAIRASDYEQYF. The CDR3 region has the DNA TGTGCCATCAGGGCTAGCGACTACGAGCAGTACTTC.